This TCR beta chain was sequenced for a study of regulatory T cells in long-lasting Graves disease. Germline loops: CDR1 KGHDR, CDR2 SFDVKD. The V gene lost 4 bases and the J gene lost 5 bases, with 13 bases spanning the gap. The CDR3 is made up of 14 amino acids. Time point reported: persistent/refractory GD, antithyroid drugs over 5 years with positive TRAb. The TCR library was made from RNA extracted from PBMCs. This clonotype was found many times. Arm-PCR of CDR3 regions with iRepertoire HTBI primers generated TCR beta libraries. One entry per CDR3 protein, called by TCRdb with MiXCR from the multiplex PCR reads. The profile shows 420,000 or so distinct CDR3 sequences, roughly a quarter of them singletons.

This sequence originates from a female donor with Graves disease. V and J are TRBV24-1 and TRBJ2-5, with D uncertain. Sequenced material: peripheral blood mononuclear cells (PBMCs), taken when the disease was refractory, from a patient treated with antithyroid drugs. The CDR3 protein is CATSDYHSGETQYF. The CDR3 coding sequence is TGTGCCACCAGTGACTATCATTCCGGGGAGACCCAGTACTTC.